The present T cell receptor (beta chain) was sequenced within a study of T cell responses to AZD1222 COVID-19 vaccine. General observations from the study: Reports say nearly half of spike-specific TCRs go after unmutated variant regions.

Germline V gene data show CDR1 as SGHAT and CDR2 as FQNNGV. V lost 0 bases and J lost 5, with 16 bases in between. CDR3 size: 16 residues. This table comes from immunoSEQ multiplex PCR, and its TCRdb copy is limited to in-frame clones, with some not included. The sample records 150,000 to 200,000 clones, approximately 93% being singletons. A note on this clone: Its matching antigen is unknown.

The chain has TRBV11-2 and TRBJ2-5; no firm D call. The clonotype was recovered from an adult in good health. This sample comprised peripheral blood, obtained on day 0 of AZD1222 vaccination. CDR3 DNA: TGTGCCAGCAGCTTAGATATGTCACCCCCTTGGGAGACCCAGTACTTC. Protein: CASSLDMSPPWETQYF.